The present entry profiles one T cell receptor beta chain with its context. Which antigen it targets is not known. There are no base qualities to consult, and no much larger clone falls within one base. This record belongs to a study of immune evolution from preneoplasia to lung adenocarcinoma (dated by TCRdb to about 2021). Looking at the study overall: No AAH lesions showed HLA loss of heterozygosity, compared with 6% to 7.5% of AIS, approximately 15% of MIA and around 30% of ADC lesions. The sample size was set by how many specimens were available, not by a prior power calculation. The overall cohort comprised roughly 52 patients with pulmonary nodules who underwent surgical resection. Resected precursor lesions (AAH, AIS, MIA) and invasive adenocarcinomas were compared with paired morphologically normal lung tissue. A total of some 53 patients contributed TCR sequencing data. According to the study, 95 to 120 samples went through TCR sequencing. The study used immune gene expression, TCR sequencing and multiplex immunofluorescence to profile the immune contexture of lung adenocarcinoma precursors and invasive adenocarcinoma. POLYSOLVER was used to infer Class I HLA alleles from exome data, while LOHHLA was used to detect allele-specific HLA loss. The immune data were combined with whole exome sequencing and methylation data from the same cohort of nodules.

TCR beta CDR3 regions were sequenced from DNA using the immunoSEQ hsTCRbeta Kit. The authors' pipeline ran thus. TCR sequencing data were analysed with the ImmunoSEQ Analyzer. T cell clonality was defined as 1 minus Pielou's evenness computed on productive rearrangements. The inverse Simpson index, applied to productive templates, was used to measure T cell diversity. T cell density was defined as TCR beta template counts normalized to usable DNA, with usable DNA estimated by amplification and sequencing of housekeeping genes. Two-sided Kruskal-Wallis tests were used to compare TCR metrics across histologic stages. TCRdb's version of the immuneACCESS table is confined to in-frame rearrangements and falls short of the full clone set. An unresolved V gene accounts for under half of the shortfall where checked; the remainder is of unknown origin. V, J and clone size are those of that table, while D and trimming were read from the DNA. This sample holds 9,500 to 15,000 clones; over 65% were observed only once. The ten most abundant clones make up around 3.8% of the sample.

What the authors observed across the whole study: The highest clonality was observed in normal lung, whereas higher T cell density and diversity but lower clonality appeared to be present in later-stage lesions. The findings rested on association rather than direct causation, and larger cohorts with long-term follow-up and longitudinal biopsies were considered necessary. KRAS-mutant nodules showed the highest T cell clonality compared with EGFR-mutant or double wild-type lesions. The highest top T cell clone frequencies were observed in normal lung, and a progressive decrease in top T cell clone frequencies appeared to occur from AAH through AIS, MIA and invasive adenocarcinoma. Because every patient came from Japan and China, how well the results apply to Western populations was uncertain.

Taken from cysteine to phenylalanine, the CDR3 has 15 residues. The kept DNA is CDR3 alone, 45 bases in frame from the first base. Germline trimming: 4 bases from V, 5 bases from J; junction bases outside gene matches: 9. CDR1 is given as ENHRY and CDR2 as SYGVKD, both from the germline V gene. Between about 2014 and 2018, the patients underwent resection in either Japan or China. Two lung cancer pathologists independently confirmed the histologic diagnosis of each case on H&E slides. To enrich premalignant or tumor cells for nucleic acid extraction, macro-dissection was performed after pathologic assessment. The AllPrep DNA/RNA FFPE Kit was used to isolate DNA from FFPE tissue.

The sequence came from a person aged 50-70 years with lung adenocarcinoma. The sequence is built from TRBV10-3 and TRBJ2-5, and TRBD2 matches 8 of the central bases. What was sequenced was FFPE tissue from an adenomatous hyperplasia lung lesion. In light of the paper, this sample's cell subset or site label describes: atypical adenomatous hyperplasia (AAH), lung preneoplasia. The nucleotide sequence is TGTGCCATCAGTGCAGCGGGAGATGGTATGGAGACCCAGTACTTC. This gives the protein CAISAAGDGMETQYF.